Shown below are 23 T cell receptor beta chains from a single sample sequenced in a study of blood T cell repertoires in COVID-19. The method was immunoSEQ multiplex PCR; TCRdb's version includes in-frame clones alone and lacks a portion of them. The top ten hold 4.5% to 6% of the sample, which has 200,000 to 250,000 clones, 65% to 90% seen once. Input material: peripheral blood. The source of these receptors is a man aged 50-59 years with COVID-19, enrolled during active disease.

This clone was recorded only once. V gene TRBV7-9 combines with J gene TRBJ2-2, with D tentatively TRBD1 (6 bases). Trimming took off 8 bases at V and 1 base at J, with 11 bases between the two ends. Germline V CDR1 and CDR2: SEHNR, FQNEAQ (reference sequence). This CDR3 is built from 14 residues. This CDR3 reads CASSQGQNTGELFF. In DNA, the CDR3 is TGTGCCAGCTCCCAGGGGCAGAACACCGGGGAGCTGTTTTTT.

The rearrangement links TRBV19 to TRBJ1-2, with D possibly matching TRBD1 (5 bases). This CDR3 spans 14 amino acids. Trimming stripped 0 bases from V and 7 bases from J, with 12 bases between. From germline, CDR1 is LNHDA and CDR2 SQIVND (reference sequence). CDR3 residues: CASSIEGQVGGYTF. The CDR3 DNA sequence: TGTGCCAGTAGTATAGAAGGACAAGTGGGTGGCTACACCTTC.

The chain has TRBV7-3 and TRBJ2-2; tentative D call: TRBD2 (6 bases). Trimming cost V 1 base and J 6 bases, with 12 bases left between them. Germline CDR1 SGHTA, CDR2 FQGTGA. This CDR3 has 15 residues. The CDR3 is CASSLKVSGPGELFF. The CDR3 nucleotides read TGTGCCAGCAGCTTAAAAGTTAGCGGACCCGGGGAGCTGTTTTTT.

This chain uses TRBV3-1 (or the pseudogene TRBV3-2) with TRBJ2-1, with D possibly being TRBD2 (7 bases). Trimming left V 2 bases short and J 0 bases short, with 17 bases between. Looked up from germline, CDR1 is LGHDT and CDR2 is YNNKEL (reference sequence). This CDR3 has 18 amino acids. In DNA, the CDR3 is TGTGCCAGCAGCCAATGGGTGGGCGGGGGCAGCTCCTACAATGAGCAGTTCTTC. It translates to CASSQWVGGGSSYNEQFF.

This clone was observed a single time. This sequence joins TRBV15 and TRBJ2-5, with 10 bases fitting TRBD2. The CDR3 runs to 17 residues. Germline V gene data show CDR1 as LNHNV and CDR2 as YYDKDF (reference sequence). V trimming: 3 bases; J trimming: 4 bases; junction bases outside the gene matches: 11. The CDR3 protein is CATSSGGAGGRGETQYF. The CDR3 region has the DNA TGTGCCACCAGCAGCGGGGGAGCGGGGGGGCGAGGAGAGACCCAGTACTTC.

The chain links TRBV11-2 to TRBJ2-5; 7 bases match TRBD1. The CDR3 runs 14 residues. The junction had 7 bases not matched to a gene; V was cut back by 6 bases and J by 3 bases. Germline CDR1 SGHAT, CDR2 FQNNGV. The CDR3 loop is CASSLTGPKETQYF. The CDR3 nucleotides are TGTGCCAGCAGTTTGACAGGGCCTAAAGAGACCCAGTACTTC.

This rearrangement joins TRBV30 to TRBJ1-2; 7 positions match TRBD1. Germline V CDR1 and CDR2: GTSNPN, SVGIG (reference sequence). The trim removed 0 bases at V and 8 bases at J, leaving 9 bases unmatched. This CDR3 has 14 residues. The CDR3 loop reads CAWSVGPGQSGYTF. The CDR3 nucleotides are TGTGCCTGGAGTGTTGGTCCGGGACAGTCGGGCTACACCTTC.

CDR3 region: CASSLNQGSGNSPLHF. The CDR3 nucleotides read TGTGCCAGCAGTTTAAACCAGGGAAGTGGTAATTCACCCCTCCACTTT. The rearrangement links TRBV28 to TRBJ1-6; possible D gene TRBD1, 5 bases. V lost 2 bases and J 6 bases, leaving 14 bases between the germline ends. The CDR3 sequence is 16 residues long. CDR1 and CDR2 (germline): MDHEN, SYDVKM. The variable domain in full, with the rest retrieved from reference TRBV28 and TRBJ1-6, is DVKVTQSSRYLVKRTGEKVFLECVQDMDHENMFWYRQDPGLGLRLIYFSYDVKMKEKGDIPEGYSVSREKKERFSLILESASTNQTSMYLCASSLNQGSGNSPLHFGNGTRLTVT.

This clone showed up just a few times. This CDR3 reads CASSSEGSNEQFF. CDR3 sequence (DNA): TGTGCCAGCAGTTCAGAGGGATCCAATGAGCAGTTCTTC. This rearrangement joins TRBV3-1 (or the pseudogene TRBV3-2) to TRBJ2-1, with TRBD2 as a possible D gene (5 bases). Trimming removed 6 bases from V and 6 bases from J, with 12 bases in between. Per the germline V gene, CDR1 is LGHDT and CDR2 is YNNKEL (reference sequence). The CDR3 has 13 residues.

The chain couples TRBV2 to TRBJ1-4; D perhaps matches TRBD1 (5 bases). Germline V lookup: CDR1 SNHLY, CDR2 FYNNEI. The CDR3 covers 12 residues. The V and J ends lost 7 bases and 7 bases respectively, with 10 bases between them. CDR3: CASMGGGEKLFF. CDR3 DNA: TGTGCCAGCATGGGCGGGGGTGAAAAACTGTTTTTT.

The chain joins TRBV19 to TRBJ2-1; 14 nucleotides align to TRBD2. The trim removed 10 bases at V and 4 bases at J, leaving 3 bases unmatched. The CDR3 length is 14 residues. CDR1 and CDR2 (germline): LNHDA, SQIVND (reference sequence). The CDR3 sequence is CATGTSGGYNEQFF. The CDR3 bases are TGTGCCACAGGGACTAGCGGGGGATACAATGAGCAGTTCTTC. Variable domain in full (rest from reference TRBV19 and TRBJ2-1): DGGITQSPKYLFRKEGQNVTLSCEQNLNHDAMYWYRQDPGQGLRLIYYSQIVNDFQKGDIAEGYSVSREKKESFPLTVTSAQKNPTAFYLCATGTSGGYNEQFFGPGTRLTVL.

This clone was counted only a few times. The genes are TRBV3-1 (or the pseudogene TRBV3-2) and TRBJ2-3; 8 bases match TRBD1. The germline V gene encodes CDR1 LGHDT and CDR2 YNNKEL (reference sequence). CDR3 length: 12 residues. V shed 6 bases and J 4 bases; nucleotides not matched to a gene: 0. The CDR3 sequence is CASRQGADTQYF. The CDR3 nucleotides read TGTGCCAGCAGACAGGGGGCAGATACGCAGTATTTT.

V usage is TRBV11-3 and J usage is TRBJ2-2; possible D gene TRBD2, 5 bases. In germline, CDR1 is SGHNT, CDR2 YENEEA. Trimming stripped 5 bases from V and 6 bases from J, with 7 bases between. This CDR3 has 12 amino acids. CDR3 residues: CASSRLPGELFF. CDR3 DNA: TGTGCCAGCAGCCGACTACCCGGGGAGCTGTTTTTT.

This chain connects TRBV2 to TRBJ1-1, with D unclear. Germline CDR1 SNHLY, CDR2 FYNNEI. The V gene lost 11 bases and the J gene lost 0 bases, with 13 bases spanning the gap. CDR3 length: 13 amino acids. In nucleotides, the CDR3 is TGTGCCTCGATGGCGGAAATGAACACTGAAGCTTTCTTT. The encoded protein is CASMAEMNTEAFF.

The chain combines TRBV20-1 with TRBJ1-4; tentative D call: TRBD1 (6 bases). Germline loops: CDR1 DFQATT, CDR2 SNEGSKA (reference sequence). The CDR3 is made up of 15 amino acids. Trimming stripped 3 bases from V and 1 base from J, with 12 bases between. As DNA, the CDR3 is TGCAGTGCTAGTACAGGGCGGCGAACTAATGAAAAACTGTTTTTT. Protein: CSASTGRRTNEKLFF.

The chain is built from TRBV5-5 and TRBJ1-2; a possible D gene is TRBD1 (6 bases). The germline V gene encodes CDR1 SGHKS and CDR2 YYEKEE (reference sequence). This CDR3 has 17 amino acids. Trimming pared 0 bases from V and 2 bases from J, leaving 17 bases between. The chain's CDR3 is CASSLVSPGTPNYGYTF. The CDR3 DNA sequence: TGTGCCAGCAGCTTGGTATCCCCCGGGACACCCAACTATGGCTACACCTTC.

The V and J genes are TRBV18 and TRBJ1-4; D may be TRBD1 (5 bases). V lost 10 bases, J lost 2 bases, and 11 bases lay in between. The germline V gene encodes CDR1 KGHSH and CDR2 LQKENI. The CDR3 is made up of 13 amino acids. The CDR3 DNA follows: TGTGCCACGCGGAGGGGTACTAATGAAAAACTGTTTTTT. It encodes CATRRGTNEKLFF. Supplemented by reference TRBV18 and TRBJ1-4, the full variable domain reads NAGVMQNPRHLVRRRGQEARLRCSPMKGHSHVYWYRQLPEEGLKFMVYLQKENIIDESGMPKERFSAEFPKEGPSILRIQQVVRGDSAAYFCATRRGTNEKLFFGSGTQLSVL.

This sequence joins TRBV27 and TRBJ2-7; 7 positions match TRBD2. From germline, CDR1 is MNHEY and CDR2 SMNVEV (reference sequence). CDR3 size: 14 residues. With 5 bases clipped from V and 4 bases from J, the junction kept 8 bases outside the gene matches. The CDR3 coding sequence is TGTGCCAGCAGTCCGTCGGTGGGGGGGTACGAGCAGTACTTC. Its translation is CASSPSVGGYEQYF.

The chain joins TRBV20-1 to TRBJ1-4; 8 bases are shared with TRBD1. Germline loops: CDR1 DFQATT, CDR2 SNEGSKA (reference sequence). Germline trimming cut 3 bases from V and 8 bases from J; bases unmatched to any gene: 8. CDR3 length equals 14 residues. For the CDR3, the DNA is TGCAGTGCTAGTCTCCAGGGGGCGCGGGAAAAACTGTTTTTT. Translated, it gives CSASLQGAREKLFF.

V usage is TRBV5-1 and J usage is TRBJ2-5, with a tentative D call TRBD2 (6 bases). Germline V lookup: CDR1 SGHRS, CDR2 YFSETQ. Trimming removed 4 bases at V and 2 bases at J, with 18 bases between. CDR3 size: 16 residues. CDR3 in amino acids: CASSTPAGGAQETQYF. The CDR3, as DNA: TGCGCCAGCAGCACCCCAGCGGGCGGAGCTCAAGAGACCCAGTACTTC.

The rearrangement uses TRBV3-1 (or the pseudogene TRBV3-2) and TRBJ2-5; 7 bases match TRBD1. CDR1 is LGHDT and CDR2 is YNNKEL in the germline V gene (reference sequence). This CDR3 region has 14 residues. V trimming: 4 bases; J trimming: 5 bases; junction bases outside the gene matches: 7. The CDR3 sequence is CASSLNDRVETQYF. The DNA of the CDR3 is TGTGCCAGCAGCCTAAACGACAGGGTGGAGACCCAGTACTTC.

The rearrangement joins TRBV27 to TRBJ1-2, with D possibly being TRBD1 (6 bases). CDR1 and CDR2 (germline): MNHEY, SMNVEV (reference sequence). V gave up 3 bases and J gave up 4 bases, with 12 bases separating them. The CDR3 runs 14 residues. CDR3 DNA sequence: TGTGCCAGCAGTTTGGGGGGGGGCGGCTATGGCTACACCTTC. The encoded protein is CASSLGGGGYGYTF.

This chain uses TRBV14 with TRBJ2-7, with 10 bases matching TRBD1. There are 15 residues in the CDR3. Germline trimming cut 3 bases from V and 4 bases from J; bases unmatched to any gene: 6. Germline CDR1 reads SGHDN; CDR2 reads FVKESK. CDR3: CASSQRDRGLYEQYF. The CDR3 DNA reads as TGTGCCAGCAGCCAGAGGGACAGGGGCCTTTACGAGCAGTACTTC.